The clone carrying this TCR beta chain was detected only a few times. Its antigen is undetermined. The length of the CDR3 is 13 residues. From germline, CDR1 is MGHRA and CDR2 YSYEKL. Trimming left V 4 bases short and J 7 bases short, with 11 bases between. This entry is derived from a study of T cell repertoires in cytomegalovirus infection. As for the study in general: Alongside well-studied HLA-B-restricted CMV epitopes, recently identified HLA-C-restricted CMV epitopes were also used. In public TCR beta signatures, there were indications of both CMV infection and matching HLA type. Study-wide points: What dominated the ex vivo response were HLA-C-restricted CMV-specific TCR beta clonotypes. Summed frequency of public TCR beta families distinguished CMV carriers with the relevant HLA.

TCRdb used MiXCR to reprocess the reads, holding one entry per CDR3 protein. The sample shows about 900,000 distinct CDR3 sequences, 30% to 40% of them seen only once. The chain joins TRBV4-1 to TRBJ2-1, with D unclear. The clonotype originates from a human donor in good health (CMV status not recorded). Some clones in this sample may be carry-over from other donors' samples. Source: cultured CD8+ T cells from PBMCs, taken from culture after CMV antigen stimulation. The CDR3 sequence is CASSLMTVNEQFF. In DNA, the CDR3 is TGCGCCAGCAGCCTAATGACGGTTAATGAGCAGTTCTTC.